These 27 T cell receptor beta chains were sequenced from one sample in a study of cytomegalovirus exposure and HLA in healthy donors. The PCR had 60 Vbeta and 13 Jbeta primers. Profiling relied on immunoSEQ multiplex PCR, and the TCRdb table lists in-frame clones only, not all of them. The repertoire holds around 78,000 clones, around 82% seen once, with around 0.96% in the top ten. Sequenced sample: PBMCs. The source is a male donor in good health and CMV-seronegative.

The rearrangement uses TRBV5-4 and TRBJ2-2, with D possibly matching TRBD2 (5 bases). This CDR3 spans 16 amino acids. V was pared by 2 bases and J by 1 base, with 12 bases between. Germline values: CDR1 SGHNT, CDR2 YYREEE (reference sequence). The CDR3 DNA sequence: TGTGCCAGCAGCTTATTCCGGGGTCTGAACACCGGGGAGCTGTTTTTT. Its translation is CASSLFRGLNTGELFF.

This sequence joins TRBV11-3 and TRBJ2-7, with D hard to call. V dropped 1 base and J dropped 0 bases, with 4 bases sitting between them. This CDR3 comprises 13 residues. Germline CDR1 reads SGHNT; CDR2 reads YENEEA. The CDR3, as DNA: TGTGCCAGCAGCTTAGGAGTCTCCTACGAGCAGTACTTC. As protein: CASSLGVSYEQYF.

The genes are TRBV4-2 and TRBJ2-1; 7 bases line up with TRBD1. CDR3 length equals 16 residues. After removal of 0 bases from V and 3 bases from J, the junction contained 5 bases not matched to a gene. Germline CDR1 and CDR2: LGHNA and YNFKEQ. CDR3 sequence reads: CASSQEGQRSYNEQFF. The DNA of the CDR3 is TGTGCCAGCAGCCAAGAGGGACAGCGGAGCTACAATGAGCAGTTCTTC.

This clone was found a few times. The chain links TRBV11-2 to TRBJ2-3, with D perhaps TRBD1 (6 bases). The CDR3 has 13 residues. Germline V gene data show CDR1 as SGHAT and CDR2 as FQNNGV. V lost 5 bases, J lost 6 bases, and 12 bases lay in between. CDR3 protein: CASSQDSPDTQYF. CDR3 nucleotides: TGTGCCAGCAGCCAGGACAGCCCCGATACGCAGTATTTT.

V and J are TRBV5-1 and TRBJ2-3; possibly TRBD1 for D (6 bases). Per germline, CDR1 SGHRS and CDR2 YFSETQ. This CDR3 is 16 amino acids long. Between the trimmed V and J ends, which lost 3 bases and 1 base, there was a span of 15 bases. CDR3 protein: CASSSGHQVGTDTQYF. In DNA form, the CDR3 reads TGCGCCAGCAGCTCGGGACACCAAGTGGGCACAGATACGCAGTATTTT. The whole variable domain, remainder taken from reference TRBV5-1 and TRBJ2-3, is KAGVTQTPRYLIKTRGQQVTLSCSPISGHRSVSWYQQTPGQGLQFLFEYFSETQRNKGNFPGRFSGRQFSNSRSEMNVSTLELGDSALYLCASSSGHQVGTDTQYFGPGTRLTVL.

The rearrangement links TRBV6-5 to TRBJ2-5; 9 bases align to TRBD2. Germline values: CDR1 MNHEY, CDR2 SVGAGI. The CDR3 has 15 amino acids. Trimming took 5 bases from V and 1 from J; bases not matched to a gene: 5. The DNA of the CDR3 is TGTGCCAGCAGTCCTAGCGGGATGTTCCAAGAGACCCAGTACTTC. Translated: CASSPSGMFQETQYF.

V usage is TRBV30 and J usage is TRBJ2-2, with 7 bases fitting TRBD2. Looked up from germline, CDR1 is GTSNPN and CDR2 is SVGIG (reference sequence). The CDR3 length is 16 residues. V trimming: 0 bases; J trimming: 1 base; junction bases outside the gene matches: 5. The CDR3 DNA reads TGTGCCTGGAGTGTATGGCGCGGGAGGAACACCGGGGAGCTGTTTTTT. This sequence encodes CAWSVWRGRNTGELFF.

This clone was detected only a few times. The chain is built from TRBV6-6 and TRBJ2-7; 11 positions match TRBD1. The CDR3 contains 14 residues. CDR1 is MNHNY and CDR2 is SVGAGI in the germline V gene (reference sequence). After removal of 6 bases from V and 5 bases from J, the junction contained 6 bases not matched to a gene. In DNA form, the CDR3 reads TGTGCCAGCAGGGCCGGGACAGGGGGGAACGAGCAGTACTTC. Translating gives CASRAGTGGNEQYF.

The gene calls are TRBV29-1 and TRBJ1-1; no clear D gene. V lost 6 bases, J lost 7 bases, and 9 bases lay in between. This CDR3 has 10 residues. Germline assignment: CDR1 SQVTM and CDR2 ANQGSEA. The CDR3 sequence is CSVAEYEAFF. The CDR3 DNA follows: TGCAGCGTCGCTGAGTATGAAGCTTTCTTT.

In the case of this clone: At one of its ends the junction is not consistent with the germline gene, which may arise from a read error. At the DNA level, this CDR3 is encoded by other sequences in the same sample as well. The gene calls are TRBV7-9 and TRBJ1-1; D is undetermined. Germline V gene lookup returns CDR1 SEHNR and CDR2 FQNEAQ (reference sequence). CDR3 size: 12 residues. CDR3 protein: CASSLLRHEAFF. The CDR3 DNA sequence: TGTGCCAGCAGCTTACTACGACATGAAGCTTTTTTT.

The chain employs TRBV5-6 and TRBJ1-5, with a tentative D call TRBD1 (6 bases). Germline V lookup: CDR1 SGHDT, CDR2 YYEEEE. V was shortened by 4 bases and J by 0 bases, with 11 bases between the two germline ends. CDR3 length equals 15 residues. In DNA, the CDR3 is TGTGCCAGCAGCACGCAGGGGAATAGCAATCAGCCCCAGCATTTT. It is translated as CASSTQGNSNQPQHF.

CDR3 nucleotide sequence: TGTGCCAGTAGTCCGACAGGCGGTAGGACAGCGACCCAGTACTTC. It codes for CASSPTGGRTATQYF. The chain couples TRBV19 to TRBJ2-5, with TRBD1 as a possible D gene (6 bases). This CDR3 has 15 amino acids. Germline CDR1 is LNHDA and CDR2 is SQIVND (reference sequence). With 5 bases removed from V and 7 bases from J, the gap between germline ends came to 20 bases.

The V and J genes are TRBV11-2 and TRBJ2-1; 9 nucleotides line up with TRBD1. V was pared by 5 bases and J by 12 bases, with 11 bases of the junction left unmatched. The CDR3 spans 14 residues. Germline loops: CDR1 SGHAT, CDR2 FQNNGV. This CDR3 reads CASSHLGTGIGQFF. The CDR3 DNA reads TGTGCCAGCAGCCATCTCGGGACAGGGATTGGGCAGTTCTTC.

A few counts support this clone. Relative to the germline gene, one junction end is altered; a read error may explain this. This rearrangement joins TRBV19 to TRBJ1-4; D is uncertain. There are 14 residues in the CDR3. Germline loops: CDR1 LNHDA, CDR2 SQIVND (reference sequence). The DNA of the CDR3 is TGTGCCAGTAGTATACCGGGTCTTAATGAAGAACTGTTTTTT. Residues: CASSIPGLNEELFF. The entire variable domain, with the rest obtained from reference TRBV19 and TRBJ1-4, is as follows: DGGITQSPKYLFRKEGQNVTLSCEQNLNHDAMYWYRQDPGQGLRLIYYSQIVNDFQKGDIAEGYSVSREKKESFPLTVTSAQKNPTAFYLCASSIPGLNEELFFGSGTQLSVL.

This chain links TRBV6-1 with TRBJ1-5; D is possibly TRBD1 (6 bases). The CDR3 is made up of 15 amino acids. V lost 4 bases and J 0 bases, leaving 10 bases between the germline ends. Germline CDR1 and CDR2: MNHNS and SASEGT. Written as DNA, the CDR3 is TGTGCCAGCAGTGCCCCGGACAGTAGCAATCAGCCCCAGCATTTT. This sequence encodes CASSAPDSSNQPQHF.

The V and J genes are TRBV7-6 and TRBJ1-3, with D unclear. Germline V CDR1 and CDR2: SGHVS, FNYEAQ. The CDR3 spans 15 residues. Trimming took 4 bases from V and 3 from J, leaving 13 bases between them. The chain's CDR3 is CASSSYISGGNTIYF. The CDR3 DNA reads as TGTGCCAGCAGCTCCTATATATCGGGTGGAAACACCATATATTTT.

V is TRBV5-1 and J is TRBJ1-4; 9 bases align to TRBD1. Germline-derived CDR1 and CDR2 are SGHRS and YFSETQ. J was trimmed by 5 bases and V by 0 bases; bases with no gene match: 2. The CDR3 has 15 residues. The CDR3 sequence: CASSLGGQGNEKLFF. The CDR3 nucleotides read TGCGCCAGCAGCTTGGGGGGACAGGGAAATGAAAAACTGTTTTTT.

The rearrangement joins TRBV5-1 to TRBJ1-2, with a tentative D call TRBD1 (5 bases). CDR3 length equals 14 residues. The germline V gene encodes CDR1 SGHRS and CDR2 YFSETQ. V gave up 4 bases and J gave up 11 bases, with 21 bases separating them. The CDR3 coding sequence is TGCGCCAGCAGCCCCCCAGTGACAGATCTGGAGTACACCTTC. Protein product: CASSPPVTDLEYTF.

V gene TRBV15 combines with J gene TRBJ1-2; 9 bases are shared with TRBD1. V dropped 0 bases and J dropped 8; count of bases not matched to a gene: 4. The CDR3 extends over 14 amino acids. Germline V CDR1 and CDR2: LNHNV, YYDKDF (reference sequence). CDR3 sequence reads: CATSREGTGPGYTF. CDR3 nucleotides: TGTGCCACCAGCAGAGAGGGGACAGGGCCCGGCTACACCTTC.

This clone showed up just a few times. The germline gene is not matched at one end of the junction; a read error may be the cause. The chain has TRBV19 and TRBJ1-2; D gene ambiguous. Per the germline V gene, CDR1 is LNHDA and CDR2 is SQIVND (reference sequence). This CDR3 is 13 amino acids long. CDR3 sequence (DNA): TGTGCCAGTACCATGGGAGAGCTCTATGGCTACCCCTTC. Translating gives CASTMGELYGYPF.

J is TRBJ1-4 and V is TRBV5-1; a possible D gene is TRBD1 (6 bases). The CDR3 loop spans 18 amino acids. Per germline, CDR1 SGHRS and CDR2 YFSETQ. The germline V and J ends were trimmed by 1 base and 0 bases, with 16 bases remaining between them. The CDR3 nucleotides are TGCGCCAGCAGCTTGTTGTCGGGACACCACGCAACTAATGAAAAACTGTTTTTT. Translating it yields CASSLLSGHHATNEKLFF.

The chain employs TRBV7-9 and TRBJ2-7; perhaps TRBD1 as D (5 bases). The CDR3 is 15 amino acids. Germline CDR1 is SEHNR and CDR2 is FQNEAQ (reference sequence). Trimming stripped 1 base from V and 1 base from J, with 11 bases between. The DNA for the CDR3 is TGTGCCAGCAGCTTAGTAGGACAACAGTCCTACGAGCAGTACTTC. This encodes CASSLVGQQSYEQYF.

The CDR3 spells CASHQGGAIFLGTEAFF. DNA of the CDR3: TGCGCCAGCCACCAGGGGGGCGCGATATTCTTAGGCACTGAAGCTTTCTTT. The chain is built from TRBV5-1 and TRBJ1-1; TRBD1 matches 7 bases. CDR1 and CDR2 (germline): SGHRS, YFSETQ. The CDR3 contains 17 residues. Losses at the gene ends were 7 bases for V and 4 bases for J; bases not matched to a gene: 19.

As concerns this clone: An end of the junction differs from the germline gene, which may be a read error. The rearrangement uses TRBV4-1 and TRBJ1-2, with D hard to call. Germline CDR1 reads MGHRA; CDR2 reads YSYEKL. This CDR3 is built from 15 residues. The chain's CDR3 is CASSQDRQTSYGYPF. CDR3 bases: TGCGCCAGCAGCCAAGATAGGCAGACTTCCTATGGCTACCCCTTC.

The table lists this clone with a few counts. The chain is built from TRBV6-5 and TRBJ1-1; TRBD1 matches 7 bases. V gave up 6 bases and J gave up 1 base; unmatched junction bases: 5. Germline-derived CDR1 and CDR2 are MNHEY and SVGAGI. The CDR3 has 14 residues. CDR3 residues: CASRVDRANTEAFF. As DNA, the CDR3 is TGTGCCAGCAGGGTAGACAGGGCGAACACTGAAGCTTTCTTT.

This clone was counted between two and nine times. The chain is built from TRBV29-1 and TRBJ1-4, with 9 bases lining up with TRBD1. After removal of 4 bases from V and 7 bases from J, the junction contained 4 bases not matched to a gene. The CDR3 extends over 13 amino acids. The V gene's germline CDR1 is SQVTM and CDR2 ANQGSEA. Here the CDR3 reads CSVAGTGFEKLFF. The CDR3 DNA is TGCAGCGTTGCCGGGACAGGGTTTGAAAAACTGTTTTTT.

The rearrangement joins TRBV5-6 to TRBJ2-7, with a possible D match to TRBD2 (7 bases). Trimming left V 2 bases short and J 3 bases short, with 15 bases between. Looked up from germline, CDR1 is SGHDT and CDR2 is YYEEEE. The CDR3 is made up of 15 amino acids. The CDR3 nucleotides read TGTGCCAGCAGCTTTTTCGTGGGGGGGCTCTACGAGCAGTACTTC. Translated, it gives CASSFFVGGLYEQYF.